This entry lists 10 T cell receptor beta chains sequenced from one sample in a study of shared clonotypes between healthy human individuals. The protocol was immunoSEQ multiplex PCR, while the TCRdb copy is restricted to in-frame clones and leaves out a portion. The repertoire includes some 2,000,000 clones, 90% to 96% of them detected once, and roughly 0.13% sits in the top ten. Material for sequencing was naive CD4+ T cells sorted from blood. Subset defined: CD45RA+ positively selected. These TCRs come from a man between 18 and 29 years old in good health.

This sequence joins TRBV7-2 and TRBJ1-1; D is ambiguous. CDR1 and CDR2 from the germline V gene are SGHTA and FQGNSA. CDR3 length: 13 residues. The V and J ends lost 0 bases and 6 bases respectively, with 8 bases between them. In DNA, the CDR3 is TGTGCCAGCAGCTTAGCGCCACAGTCTGAAGCTTTCTTT. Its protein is CASSLAPQSEAFF.

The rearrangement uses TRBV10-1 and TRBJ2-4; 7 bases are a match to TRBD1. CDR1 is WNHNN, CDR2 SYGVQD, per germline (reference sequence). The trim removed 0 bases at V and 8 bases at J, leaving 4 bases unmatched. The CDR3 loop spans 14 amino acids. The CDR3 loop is CASSESTGQDIQYF. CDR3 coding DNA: TGCGCCAGCAGTGAGTCGACAGGGCAGGACATTCAGTACTTC.

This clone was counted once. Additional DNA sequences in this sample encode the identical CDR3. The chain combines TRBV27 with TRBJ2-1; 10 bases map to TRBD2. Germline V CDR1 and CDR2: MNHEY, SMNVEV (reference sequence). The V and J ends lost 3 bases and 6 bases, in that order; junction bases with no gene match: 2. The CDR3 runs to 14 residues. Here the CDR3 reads CASSLGLARNEQFF. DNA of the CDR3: TGTGCCAGCAGTTTGGGACTAGCGCGCAATGAGCAGTTCTTC.

Written as DNA, the CDR3 is TGTGCCAGCAGCTTAGGTCAGACAGAAACCTACAATGAGCAGTTCTTC. Protein product: CASSLGQTETYNEQFF. The chain has TRBV7-9 and TRBJ2-1; tentative D call: TRBD1 (5 bases). Germline V lookup: CDR1 SEHNR, CDR2 FQNEAQ (reference sequence). Trimming shortened V by 1 base and J by 2 bases, and 12 bases separated the two germline ends. CDR3 length: 16 residues.

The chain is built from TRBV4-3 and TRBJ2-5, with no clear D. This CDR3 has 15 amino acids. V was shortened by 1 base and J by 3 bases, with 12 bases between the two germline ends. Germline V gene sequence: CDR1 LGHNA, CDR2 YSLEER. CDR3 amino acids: CASSQGGQREETQYF. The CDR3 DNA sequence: TGCGCCAGCAGCCAAGGTGGCCAGCGAGAAGAGACCCAGTACTTC.

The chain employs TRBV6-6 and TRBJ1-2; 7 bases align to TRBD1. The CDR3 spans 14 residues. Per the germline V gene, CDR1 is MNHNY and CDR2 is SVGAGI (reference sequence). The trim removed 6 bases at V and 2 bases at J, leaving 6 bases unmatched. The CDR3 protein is CASSPGTANYGYTF. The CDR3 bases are TGTGCCAGCAGCCCCGGGACAGCAAACTATGGCTACACCTTC.

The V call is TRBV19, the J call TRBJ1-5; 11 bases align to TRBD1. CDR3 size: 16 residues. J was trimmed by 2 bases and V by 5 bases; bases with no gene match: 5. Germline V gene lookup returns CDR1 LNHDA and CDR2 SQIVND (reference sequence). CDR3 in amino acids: CASSWTGGFGNQPQHF. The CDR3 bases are TGTGCCAGTAGTTGGACAGGGGGCTTTGGCAATCAGCCCCAGCATTTT.

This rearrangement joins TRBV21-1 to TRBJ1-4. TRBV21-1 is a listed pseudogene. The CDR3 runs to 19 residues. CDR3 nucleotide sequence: TGTGCCAGCAGCAAAGGAGGGTTCGGCCAGAATCTTGGGAGTGAAAAACTGTTTTTT. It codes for CASSKGGFGQNLGSEKLFF.

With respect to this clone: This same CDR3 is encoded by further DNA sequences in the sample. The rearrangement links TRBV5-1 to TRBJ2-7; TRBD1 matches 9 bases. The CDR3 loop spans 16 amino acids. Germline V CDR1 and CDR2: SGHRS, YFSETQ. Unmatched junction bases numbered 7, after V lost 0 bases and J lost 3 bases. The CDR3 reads CASSLEPGQGGYEQYF. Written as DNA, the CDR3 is TGCGCCAGCAGCTTGGAACCGGGACAGGGTGGCTACGAGCAGTACTTC.

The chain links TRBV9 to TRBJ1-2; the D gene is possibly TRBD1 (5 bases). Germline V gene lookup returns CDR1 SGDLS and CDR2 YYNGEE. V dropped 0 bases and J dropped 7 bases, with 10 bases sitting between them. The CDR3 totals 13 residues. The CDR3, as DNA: TGTGCCAGCAGCGTAGGGGGGAGCACTGGCTACACCTTC. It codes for CASSVGGSTGYTF.